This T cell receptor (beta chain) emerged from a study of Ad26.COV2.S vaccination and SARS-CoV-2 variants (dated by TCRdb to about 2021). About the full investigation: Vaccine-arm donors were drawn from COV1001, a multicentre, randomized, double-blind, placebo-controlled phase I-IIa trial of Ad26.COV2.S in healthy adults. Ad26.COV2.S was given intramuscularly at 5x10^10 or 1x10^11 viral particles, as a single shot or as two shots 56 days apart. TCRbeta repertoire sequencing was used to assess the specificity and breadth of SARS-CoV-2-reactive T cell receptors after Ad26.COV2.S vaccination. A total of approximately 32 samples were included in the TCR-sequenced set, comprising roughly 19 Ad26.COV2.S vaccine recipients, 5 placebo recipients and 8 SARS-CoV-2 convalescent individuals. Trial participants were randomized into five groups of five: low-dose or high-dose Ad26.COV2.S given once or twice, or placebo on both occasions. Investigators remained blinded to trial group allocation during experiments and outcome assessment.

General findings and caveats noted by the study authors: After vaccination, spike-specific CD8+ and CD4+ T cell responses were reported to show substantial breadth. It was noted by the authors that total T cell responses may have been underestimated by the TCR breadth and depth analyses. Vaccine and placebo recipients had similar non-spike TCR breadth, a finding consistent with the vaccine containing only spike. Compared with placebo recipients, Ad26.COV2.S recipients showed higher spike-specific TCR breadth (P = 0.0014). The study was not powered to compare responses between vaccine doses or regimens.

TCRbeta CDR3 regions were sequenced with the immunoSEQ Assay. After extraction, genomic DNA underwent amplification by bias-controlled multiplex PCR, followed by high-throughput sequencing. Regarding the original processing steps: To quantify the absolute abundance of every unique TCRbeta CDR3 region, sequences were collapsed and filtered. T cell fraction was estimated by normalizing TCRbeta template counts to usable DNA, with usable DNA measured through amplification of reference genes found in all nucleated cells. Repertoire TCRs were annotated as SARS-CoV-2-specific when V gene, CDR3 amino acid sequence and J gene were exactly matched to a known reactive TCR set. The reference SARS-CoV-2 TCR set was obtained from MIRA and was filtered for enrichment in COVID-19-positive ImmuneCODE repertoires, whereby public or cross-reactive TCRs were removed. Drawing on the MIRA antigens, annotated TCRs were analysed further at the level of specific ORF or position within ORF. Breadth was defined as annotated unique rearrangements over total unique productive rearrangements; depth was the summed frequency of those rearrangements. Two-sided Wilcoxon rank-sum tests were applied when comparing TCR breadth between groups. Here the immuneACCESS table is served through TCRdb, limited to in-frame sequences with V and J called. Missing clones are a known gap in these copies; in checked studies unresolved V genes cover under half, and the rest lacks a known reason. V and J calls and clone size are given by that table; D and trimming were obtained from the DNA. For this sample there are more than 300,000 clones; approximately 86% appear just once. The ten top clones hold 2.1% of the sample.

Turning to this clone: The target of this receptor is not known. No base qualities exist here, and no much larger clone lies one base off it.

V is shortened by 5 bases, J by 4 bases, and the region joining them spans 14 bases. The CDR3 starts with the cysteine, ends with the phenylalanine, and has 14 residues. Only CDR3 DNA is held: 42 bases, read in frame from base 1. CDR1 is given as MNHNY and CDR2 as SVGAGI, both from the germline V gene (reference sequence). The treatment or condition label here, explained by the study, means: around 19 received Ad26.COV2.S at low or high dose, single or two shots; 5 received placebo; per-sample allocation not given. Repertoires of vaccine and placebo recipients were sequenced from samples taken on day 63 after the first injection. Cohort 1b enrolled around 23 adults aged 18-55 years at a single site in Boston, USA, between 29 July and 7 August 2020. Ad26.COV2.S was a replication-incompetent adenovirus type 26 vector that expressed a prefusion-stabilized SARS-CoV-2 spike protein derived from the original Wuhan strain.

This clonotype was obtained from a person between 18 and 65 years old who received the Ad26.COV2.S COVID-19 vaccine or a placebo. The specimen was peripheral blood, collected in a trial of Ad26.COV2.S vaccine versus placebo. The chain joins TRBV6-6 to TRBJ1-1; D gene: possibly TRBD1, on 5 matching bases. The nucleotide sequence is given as TGTGCCAGCAGTCCTCAACAGGAGCTCACTGAAGCTTTCTTT. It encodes CASSPQQELTEAFF.